This T cell receptor (beta chain) was obtained from a study of cytomegalovirus exposure and HLA in healthy donors. Study-wide points: A later analysis reported that several of the most significant clusters appeared to be linked to common viral pathogens, among them Epstein-Barr virus. Follow-up analysis later connected one missense variant in DCLRE1C with trimming of TCR beta V- and J-genes.

Comment on this clone: The antigen remains unidentified. This same CDR3 is encoded by further DNA sequences in the sample.

Both 60 Vbeta primers and 13 Jbeta primers went into the PCR. In the source study's methods: Unique TCR beta chains totaled about 78 million in a later count, with roughly 10 million of them shared. Some clones are missing from TCRdb's copy, which holds only in-frame ones; the method was immunoSEQ multiplex PCR. V and J calls and clone size are as listed in that table; D and trimming were resolved from the DNA. The table has about 140,000 clones, 82% seen once. This CDR3 is built from 14 residues. Germline-derived CDR1 and CDR2 are MNHEY and SMNVEV (reference sequence). V lost 0 bases and J lost 4; bases outside the gene matches: 0.

This clonotype was obtained from a young man in good health and CMV-seropositive. The chain uses TRBV27 and TRBJ2-7, with 10 positions matching TRBD2. Input material: PBMCs. The CDR3 here is CASSLSTSGYEQYF. For the CDR3, the DNA is TGTGCCAGCAGTTTATCGACTAGCGGGTACGAGCAGTACTTC.